This T cell receptor beta chain was retrieved from a study of beta chain features in type 1 diabetes. Points from the study as a whole: Researchers cautioned that cDNA sequencing could over-represent cells with high TCR expression.

The authors reverse transcribed all of the isolated RNA, so sequencing captured expressed TCRB transcripts. Generated by immunoSEQ multiplex PCR, the TCRdb table keeps only in-frame clones and is missing some. There are under 950,000 clones in the sample; roughly 16% occur only once, and 0.02% to 0.025% lies in the top ten. Only one heparinised blood draw was taken per donor, and its volume averaged approximately 0.11 L. To note about this clone: Its antigen is currently unknown.

This CDR3 comprises 13 residues. With 4 bases removed from V and 3 bases from J, the gap between germline ends came to 10 bases. Germline values: CDR1 MGHRA, CDR2 YSYEKL. The receptor was derived from a woman aged 18 to 35 in good health. The sequencing sample was made of naive CD4+ T cells from blood. The chain links TRBV4-1 to TRBJ2-7; the D gene is possibly TRBD2 (5 bases). The CDR3 nucleotides are TGCGCCAGCAGCCGCCCAGGAGGCTACGAGCAGTACTTC. It is translated as CASSRPGGYEQYF.